One and the same sample provided the 32 T cell receptor beta chains below, sequenced in a study of Graves' ophthalmopathy and Graves' hyperthyroidism. For repertoire sequencing, the TCR beta CDR3 regions were amplified from RNA transcripts. The first round was an RT-PCR with HTBI primers, and the second round was a multiplex PCR. TCRdb re-called the multiplex PCR reads with MiXCR, one entry per CDR3 protein. Of 35,000 to 45,000 distinct CDR3 sequences detected, roughly 50% appear once; the ten largest clones hold roughly 25%. Sequenced: peripheral blood. All receptors derive from an adult woman with stable Graves' hyperthyroidism.

J is TRBJ2-7 and V is TRBV7-2; 8 bases align to TRBD1. Trimming took 3 bases from V and 9 from J; bases not matched to a gene: 7. This CDR3 has 13 amino acids. Per the germline V gene, CDR1 is SGHTA and CDR2 is FQGNSA. The CDR3: CASSFGTGLGQYF. CDR3 DNA: TGTGCCAGCAGCTTCGGGACAGGTTTAGGGCAGTACTTC.

This sequence joins TRBV28 and TRBJ1-1; weak D call: TRBD1 (6 bases). This CDR3 spans 12 amino acids. Germline V lookup: CDR1 MDHEN, CDR2 SYDVKM. Trimming pared 6 bases from V and 4 bases from J, leaving 9 bases between. CDR3 loop: CASRTQGTEAFF. Written as DNA, the CDR3 is TGTGCCAGCAGGACACAGGGCACTGAAGCTTTCTTT.

This clonotype was counted many times. The V call is TRBV19, the J call TRBJ1-2, with D maybe TRBD1 (5 bases). The V end lost 8 bases, the J end lost 3 bases, and 16 bases lay between the germline ends. Germline CDR1 LNHDA, CDR2 SQIVND (reference sequence). CDR3 length: 14 residues. CDR3 bases: TGTGCCAGTCGCAGGGCCCAGACTCACTATGGCTACACCTTC. It encodes CASRRAQTHYGYTF.

This clonotype was counted a single time. V gene TRBV7-3 combines with J gene TRBJ1-2, with no clear D. V lost 5 bases and J lost 4, with 11 bases in between. Germline V lookup: CDR1 SGHTA, CDR2 FQGTGA. This CDR3 contains 13 residues. The CDR3 coding sequence is TGTGCCAGCAGCCAGAATGTAAGCTATGGCTACACCTTC. Amino acid sequence: CASSQNVSYGYTF.

This clonotype was observed a single time. J is TRBJ2-5 and V is TRBV9; 7 bases align to TRBD2. There are 14 residues in the CDR3. Germline V gives CDR1 SGDLS, CDR2 YYNGEE. Trimming at V came to 4 bases and at J to 5 bases, leaving 8 bases not matched to a gene. The CDR3 DNA sequence: TGTGCCAGCAGCCTCAGGGCGGGAGAGGAGACCCAGTACTTC. It translates to CASSLRAGEETQYF. Full variable domain (rest looked up from reference TRBV9 and TRBJ2-5): DSGVTQTPKHLITATGQRVTLRCSPRSGDLSVYWYQQSLDQGLQFLIQYYNGEERAKGNILERFSAQQFPDLHSELNLSSLELGDSALYFCASSLRAGEETQYFGPGTRLLVL.

This clonotype showed up just a few times. The chain has TRBV29-1 and TRBJ1-1, with D possibly matching TRBD1 (5 bases). CDR1 is SQVTM, CDR2 ANQGSEA, per germline. The V end was cut by 7 bases, the J end by 7 bases, with 16 bases between. The CDR3 runs 12 residues. The CDR3 bases are TGCAGCGACGGGGGTTGGGGAGGTGAAGCTTTCTTT. This encodes CSDGGWGGEAFF.

The sample holds many counts of this clonotype. The chain couples TRBV4-1 to TRBJ1-5; D uncertain. The germline gives CDR1 MGHRA, CDR2 YSYEKL. The V gene lost 5 bases and the J gene lost 2 bases, with 10 bases spanning the gap. CDR3 length: 14 amino acids. The CDR3 DNA reads as TGCGCCAGCAGCTCCGGGCCGGGCAATCAGCCCCAGCATTTT. Translating it yields CASSSGPGNQPQHF.

In its sample, this clonotype was seen a few times. This chain links TRBV29-1 with TRBJ2-7; 11 positions agree with TRBD1. CDR3 size: 13 residues. CDR1 SQVTM and CDR2 ANQGSEA come from the germline V gene. After removal of 4 bases from V and 3 bases from J, the junction contained 2 bases not matched to a gene. The CDR3 bases are TGCAGCGTTGCCGGGACAGGGGGCTACGAGCAGTACTTC. This encodes CSVAGTGGYEQYF.

The chain has TRBV2 and TRBJ1-5, with TRBD1 matching 8 bases. V lost 8 bases to trimming and J lost 0 bases; unmatched junction nucleotides: 6. There are 15 residues in the CDR3. Germline lookup yields CDR1 SNHLY and CDR2 FYNNEI. As DNA, the CDR3 is TGTGCCAGCCTACCGGGACAGGTTAGCAATCAGCCCCAGCATTTT. Translating gives CASLPGQVSNQPQHF.

As regards this clonotype: A read error may produce the germline difference seen at one junction end. V gene TRBV2 combines with J gene TRBJ2-1; perhaps TRBD2 as D (7 bases). This CDR3 is built from 14 residues. Germline CDR1 is SNHLY and CDR2 is FYNNEI. The CDR3 sequence: CATSDERGRDEQFF. The DNA for the CDR3 is TGTGCCACCAGTGATGAAAGGGGGAGGGATGAGCAGTTCTTC.

This clonotype was picked up many times. V is TRBV4-1 and J is TRBJ1-2; TRBD1 agrees at 9 bases. The trim removed 4 bases at V and 4 bases at J, leaving 7 bases unmatched. The CDR3 totals 15 residues. The germline CDR1 and CDR2 sequences are MGHRA and YSYEKL. CDR3 sequence: CASSPRDRDFYGYTF. CDR3 sequence (DNA): TGCGCCAGCAGCCCCCGGGACAGGGACTTCTATGGCTACACCTTC.

Comment on this clonotype: The germline gene is not matched at one end of the junction; a read error may be the cause. The V call is TRBV5-5, the J call TRBJ2-7, with D hard to call. The CDR3 extends over 11 amino acids. Germline V gene data show CDR1 as SGHKS and CDR2 as YYEKEE (reference sequence). CDR3 in amino acids: CASSWGREQYF. The CDR3 coding sequence is TGCGCCAGCAGCTGGGGTAGGGAGCAGTACTTC.

This clonotype came up many times. The CDR3 coding sequence is TGCAGTGCTCGTCCACTACTAGCGGGAGGGACAGATACGCAGTATTTT. Protein product: CSARPLLAGGTDTQYF. This chain uses TRBV20-1 with TRBJ2-3; 13 nucleotides agree with TRBD2. This CDR3 has 16 amino acids. Losses at the gene ends were 5 bases for V and 3 bases for J; bases not matched to a gene: 8. Germline V gene sequence: CDR1 DFQATT, CDR2 SNEGSKA (reference sequence).

This clonotype was observed at least ten times. The chain employs TRBV5-1 and TRBJ1-1; D not resolved. The CDR3 is 14 residues long. The germline V and J ends were trimmed by 3 bases and 4 bases, with 13 bases remaining between them. Germline assignment: CDR1 SGHRS and CDR2 YFSETQ. The chain's CDR3 is CASSSGLEVTEAFF. The CDR3 DNA follows: TGCGCCAGCAGCTCAGGTTTGGAAGTCACTGAAGCTTTCTTT. The full variable domain, completed using reference TRBV5-1 and TRBJ1-1, is KAGVTQTPRYLIKTRGQQVTLSCSPISGHRSVSWYQQTPGQGLQFLFEYFSETQRNKGNFPGRFSGRQFSNSRSEMNVSTLELGDSALYLCASSSGLEVTEAFFGQGTRLTVV.

This clonotype was counted between two and nine times. V is TRBV7-8 and J is TRBJ2-2, with 7 bases fitting TRBD2. The CDR3 loop spans 19 amino acids. Germline loops: CDR1 SGHVS, CDR2 FQNEAQ. Trimming cost V 0 bases and J 2 bases; bases outside gene matches: 12. The CDR3, as DNA: TGTGCCAGCAGCTTAGCTAGGGGAGGGACCGGGGATAACACCGGGGAGCTGTTTTTT. This codes for CASSLARGGTGDNTGELFF.

This rearrangement joins TRBV7-9 to TRBJ1-5; 12 bases line up with TRBD1. The V segment lost 6 bases and the J segment 7 bases; nucleotides outside the gene matches: 13. This CDR3 comprises 17 residues. Germline-derived CDR1 and CDR2 are SEHNR and FQNEAQ (reference sequence). The CDR3: CASSYTGTGGARQPQHF. Here the CDR3 DNA reads TGTGCCAGCAGTTACACCGGGACAGGGGGCGCACGCCAGCCCCAGCATTTT. The full variable domain, its missing parts supplied by reference TRBV7-9 and TRBJ1-5, is DTGVSQNPRHKITKRGQNVTFRCDPISEHNRLYWYRQTLGQGPEFLTYFQNEAQLEKSRLLSDRFSAERPKGSFSTLEIQRTEQGDSAMYLCASSYTGTGGARQPQHFGDGTRLSIL.

The rearrangement joins TRBV5-6 to TRBJ2-7; 11 bases match TRBD2. CDR3 length: 17 amino acids. The germline V gene has CDR1 SGHDT and CDR2 YYEEEE. V lost 4 bases to trimming and J lost 3 bases; unmatched junction nucleotides: 12. CDR3 nucleotide sequence: TGTGCCAGCAGCAAAACTAGCGGGAGTGCACGATTCTACGAGCAGTACTTC. Translated: CASSKTSGSARFYEQYF.

This chain connects TRBV12-3 or TRBV12-4 to TRBJ2-3; 11 bases are a match to TRBD2. Germline trimming cut 0 bases from V and 3 bases from J; bases unmatched to any gene: 5. The CDR3 runs 17 residues. CDR3 nucleotides: TGTGCCAGCAGTTTAGCAATAGCGGGAGGGCCGACAGATACGCAGTATTTT. Translating gives CASSLAIAGGPTDTQYF.

The table lists this clonotype with many counts. This sequence may be a read error, since a much larger clone differs from it by one base. The chain recombines TRBV7-6 with TRBJ2-5; 9 nucleotides line up with TRBD1. The CDR3 is made up of 17 amino acids. Germline V gene data show CDR1 as SGHVS and CDR2 as FNYEAQ. CDR3 bases: TGTGCCAGCAGCACAGCGAGGACAGGGGCGGCGTTTCGGACCCGGTACTTC. Amino acid sequence: CASSTARTGAAFRTRYF.

The J gene is TRBJ2-7, the V gene TRBV5-1; 8 bases are a match to TRBD1. Unmatched junction bases numbered 6, after V lost 2 bases and J lost 2 bases. This CDR3 has 15 amino acids. The germline gives CDR1 SGHRS, CDR2 YFSETQ. The CDR3 nucleotides read TGCGCCAGCAGCTTACAGGGGGTGGGTACCTACGAGCAGTACTTC. Its translation: CASSLQGVGTYEQYF.

CDR3: CASSEWQGDYEQYF. CDR3 bases: TGTGCCAGCAGTGAATGGCAGGGAGACTATGAGCAGTACTTC. J is TRBJ2-7 and V is TRBV6-1; the D call may be TRBD1 or TRBD2 (5 bases each). This CDR3 region has 14 residues. V lost 2 bases, J lost 7 bases, and 15 bases lay in between. The germline V gene encodes CDR1 MNHNS and CDR2 SASEGT.

The chain recombines TRBV24-1 with TRBJ2-7, with 12 positions matching TRBD1. With V trimmed by 5 bases and J by 3 bases, 7 bases remained unmatched. Germline V gene data show CDR1 as KGHDR and CDR2 as SFDVKD. The CDR3 covers 16 residues. CDR3 sequence reads: CATSATGTGGLYEQYF. CDR3 sequence (DNA): TGTGCCACCAGTGCCACCGGGACAGGGGGCCTCTACGAGCAGTACTTC.

The sample holds many counts of this clonotype. This chain connects TRBV25-1 to TRBJ2-7; TRBD2 matches at 9 bases. V dropped 3 bases and J dropped 2; count of bases not matched to a gene: 14. Germline-derived CDR1 and CDR2 are MGHDK and SYGVNS. There are 18 residues in the CDR3. The CDR3 sequence is CASSEDGLREGSAYEQYF. Written as DNA, the CDR3 is TGTGCCAGCAGTGAGGACGGTTTGCGGGAGGGTAGCGCCTACGAGCAGTACTTC.

This CDR3 is CASLGAGGTEAFF. CDR3 nucleotide sequence: TGTGCCAGCTTAGGTGCAGGGGGCACTGAAGCTTTCTTT. V gene TRBV2 combines with J gene TRBJ1-1, with TRBD1 matching over 7 bases. Germline-derived CDR1 and CDR2 are SNHLY and FYNNEI. The CDR3 covers 13 residues. The J segment lost 4 bases and the V segment lost 8 bases, leaving 7 bases of the junction unmatched.

This clonotype was seen a handful of times. V and J are TRBV20-1 and TRBJ1-2, with 8 nucleotides matching TRBD1. From germline, CDR1 is DFQATT and CDR2 SNEGSKA (reference sequence). V shed 6 bases and J 2 bases; nucleotides not matched to a gene: 8. This CDR3 has 14 residues. CDR3 nucleotides: TGCAGTGCCTATGGACAGGGTGTCAACTATGGCTACACCTTC. This gives the protein CSAYGQGVNYGYTF.

The sample holds many counts of this clonotype. The gene calls are TRBV2 and TRBJ2-2; weak D call: TRBD2 (6 bases). The CDR3 runs 14 residues. V was trimmed by 7 bases and J by 1 base, leaving 10 bases between them. In germline, CDR1 is SNHLY, CDR2 FYNNEI. This CDR3 reads CASTGGVNTGELFF. The CDR3 nucleotides are TGTGCCAGCACCGGCGGGGTGAACACCGGGGAGCTGTTTTTT.

The rearrangement joins TRBV20-1 to TRBJ2-7; 7 positions match TRBD1. Per germline, CDR1 DFQATT and CDR2 SNEGSKA (reference sequence). After removal of 6 bases from V and 3 bases from J, the junction contained 17 bases not matched to a gene. The CDR3 consists of 16 residues. Here the CDR3 reads CSAPITGRGYGYEQYF. The CDR3 nucleotides are TGCAGTGCCCCCATCACGGGCAGGGGGTATGGCTACGAGCAGTACTTC.

Turning to this clonotype: This may come from a read error, since a much larger clone is one base off. V is TRBV5-1 and J is TRBJ2-3; TRBD2 agrees at 14 bases. J was trimmed by 7 bases and V by 7 bases; bases with no gene match: 17. This CDR3 is 18 amino acids long. Germline CDR1 and CDR2: SGHRS and YFSETQ. In DNA, the CDR3 is TGCGCCAGCGGCATAGTTGGGACTAGCGGGAGTAGAACAAATACGCAGTATTTT. Translated, it gives CASGIVGTSGSRTNTQYF.

Here the CDR3 reads CATSDPRHGETQYF. The CDR3 bases are TGTGCCACCAGTGATCCTCGGCATGGAGAGACCCAGTACTTC. The rearrangement joins TRBV24-1 to TRBJ2-5; D is unclear. The CDR3 spans 14 residues. The germline gives CDR1 KGHDR, CDR2 SFDVKD. V lost 3 bases and J 4 bases, leaving 11 bases between the germline ends.

This clonotype was seen many times. This sequence joins TRBV7-9 and TRBJ1-5; the D gene is possibly TRBD1 (6 bases). Per the germline V gene, CDR1 is SEHNR and CDR2 is FQNEAQ (reference sequence). Trimming took 4 bases from V and 5 from J, leaving 15 bases between them. The CDR3 totals 15 residues. CDR3 residues: CASSSEEGGYQPQHF. CDR3 DNA sequence: TGTGCCAGCAGCTCCGAGGAAGGGGGTTATCAGCCCCAGCATTTT.

V gene TRBV4-2 combines with J gene TRBJ2-7, with 12 nucleotides matching TRBD2. This CDR3 region has 14 residues. J was trimmed by 5 bases and V by 4 bases; bases with no gene match: 3. Germline V gene sequence: CDR1 LGHNA, CDR2 YNFKEQ. The CDR3 DNA is TGTGCCAGCAGCCGTGGACTAGCGGGACACGAGCAGTACTTC. It is translated as CASSRGLAGHEQYF.

This clonotype appeared many times. The chain uses TRBV7-2 and TRBJ2-7; 9 bases are shared with TRBD2. The CDR3 consists of 15 residues. V lost 5 bases, J lost 0 bases, and 5 bases stayed unmatched. Germline loops: CDR1 SGHTA, CDR2 FQGNSA. The CDR3 coding sequence is TGTGCCAGCAGCCCGACTAGCGGAGGCTCCTACGAGCAGTACTTC. This codes for CASSPTSGGSYEQYF.